The clone carrying this T cell receptor (beta chain) was seen many times. What it recognizes is unknown. This sample stems from a study of T cells in Graves' hyperthyroidism and ophthalmopathy. In the study overall: Peripheral blood samples were taken at initial diagnosis, prior to any treatment.

RNA transcripts were the template for amplifying TCR beta CDR3 regions. First-round RT-PCR with HTBI primers amplified the TCR CDR3 region. TCRdb analysed the multiplex PCR reads with MiXCR anew, one entry per CDR3 protein. The sample lists hundreds of thousands of distinct CDR3 sequences; roughly 16% were seen once. Germline V gene sequence: CDR1 SGHAT, CDR2 FQNNGV. Trimming stripped 5 bases from V and 3 bases from J, with 16 bases between. The CDR3 consists of 15 residues. Study outcomes and limitations: A model of 13 V-J pairs discriminated ophthalmopathy from stable hyperthyroidism.

The chain employs TRBV11-2 and TRBJ1-2; the D gene is possibly TRBD1 (5 bases). This sequence was found in a woman between 40 and 55 years old with Graves' ophthalmopathy. The material sequenced was blood. CDR3 residues: CASSPSFGGDYGYTF. DNA of the CDR3: TGTGCCAGCAGCCCGAGTTTCGGGGGAGACTATGGCTACACCTTC. The full variable domain, completed using reference TRBV11-2 and TRBJ1-2, is EAGVAQSPRYKIIEKRQSVAFWCNPISGHATLYWYQQILGQGPKLLIQFQNNGVVDDSQLPKDRFSAERLKGVDSTLKIQPAKLEDSAVYLCASSPSFGGDYGYTFGSGTRLTVV.